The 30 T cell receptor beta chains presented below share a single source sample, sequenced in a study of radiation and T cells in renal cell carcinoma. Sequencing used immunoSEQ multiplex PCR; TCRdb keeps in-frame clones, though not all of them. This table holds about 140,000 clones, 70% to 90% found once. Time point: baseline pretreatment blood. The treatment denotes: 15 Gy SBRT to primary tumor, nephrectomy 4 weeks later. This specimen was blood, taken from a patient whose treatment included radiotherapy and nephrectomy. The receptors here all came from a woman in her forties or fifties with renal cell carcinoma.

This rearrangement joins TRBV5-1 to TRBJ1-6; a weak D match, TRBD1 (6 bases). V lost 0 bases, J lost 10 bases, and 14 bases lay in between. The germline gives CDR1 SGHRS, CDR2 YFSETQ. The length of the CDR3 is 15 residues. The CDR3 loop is CASSLAGGRYSPLHF. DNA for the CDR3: TGCGCCAGCAGCTTGGCCGGGGGCAGGTACTCACCCCTCCACTTT.

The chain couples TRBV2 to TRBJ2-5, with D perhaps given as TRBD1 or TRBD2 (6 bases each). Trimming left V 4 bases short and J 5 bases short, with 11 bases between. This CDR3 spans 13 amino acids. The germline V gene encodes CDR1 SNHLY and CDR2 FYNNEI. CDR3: CASSGGAGETQYF. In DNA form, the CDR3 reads TGTGCCAGCAGTGGGGGGGCGGGCGAGACCCAGTACTTC.

The CDR3 is CASSHRDSYYEQYF. DNA of the CDR3: TGCGCCAGCAGTCACCGGGACAGCTACTACGAGCAGTACTTC. The rearrangement links TRBV23-1 to TRBJ2-7; 7 bases are shared with TRBD1. TRBV23-1 falls under the ORF class, with uncertain function. V lost 3 bases to trimming and J lost 3 bases; unmatched junction nucleotides: 5. The CDR3 totals 14 residues.

The CDR3 spells CASSARRDRLYNEQFF. The CDR3 nucleotides are TGTGCCAGCAGCGCCAGACGGGACAGGCTCTACAATGAGCAGTTCTTC. The rearrangement uses TRBV7-8 and TRBJ2-1; 8 bases match TRBD1. Germline loops: CDR1 SGHVS, CDR2 FQNEAQ. CDR3 length: 16 amino acids. J lost 3 bases, V lost 5 bases, and 9 bases had no gene match.

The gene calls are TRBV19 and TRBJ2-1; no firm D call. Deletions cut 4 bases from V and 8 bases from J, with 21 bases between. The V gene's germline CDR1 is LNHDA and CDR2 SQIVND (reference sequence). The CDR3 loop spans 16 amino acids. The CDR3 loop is CASSTGTKLRRDEQFF. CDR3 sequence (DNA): TGTGCCAGTAGTACTGGTACTAAGCTCCGACGCGATGAGCAGTTCTTC.

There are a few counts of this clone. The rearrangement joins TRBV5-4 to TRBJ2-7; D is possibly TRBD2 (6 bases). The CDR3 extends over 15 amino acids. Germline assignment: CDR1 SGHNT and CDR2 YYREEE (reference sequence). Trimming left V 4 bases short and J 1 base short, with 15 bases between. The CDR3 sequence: CASSPEGRGSYEQYF. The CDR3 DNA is TGTGCCAGCAGCCCGGAGGGGCGAGGGTCCTACGAGCAGTACTTC.

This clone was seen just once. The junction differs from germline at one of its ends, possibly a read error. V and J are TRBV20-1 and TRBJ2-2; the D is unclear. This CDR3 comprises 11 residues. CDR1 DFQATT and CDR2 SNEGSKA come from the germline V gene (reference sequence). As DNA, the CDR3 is TGCAGTGCTCGTCCCGGGCCATTCGTACTTTTT. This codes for CSARPGPFVLF.

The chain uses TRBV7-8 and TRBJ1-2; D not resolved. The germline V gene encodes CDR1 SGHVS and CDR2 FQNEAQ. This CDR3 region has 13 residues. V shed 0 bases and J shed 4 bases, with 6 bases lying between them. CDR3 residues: CASSLADSYGYTF. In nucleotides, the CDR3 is TGTGCCAGCAGCTTAGCGGATAGCTATGGCTACACCTTC.

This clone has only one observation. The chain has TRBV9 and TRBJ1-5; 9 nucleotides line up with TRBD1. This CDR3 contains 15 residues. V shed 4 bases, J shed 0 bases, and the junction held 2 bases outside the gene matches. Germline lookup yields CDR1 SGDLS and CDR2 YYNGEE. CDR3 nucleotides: TGTGCCAGCAGCAGGACAGGGGATAGCAATCAGCCCCAGCATTTT. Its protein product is CASSRTGDSNQPQHF.

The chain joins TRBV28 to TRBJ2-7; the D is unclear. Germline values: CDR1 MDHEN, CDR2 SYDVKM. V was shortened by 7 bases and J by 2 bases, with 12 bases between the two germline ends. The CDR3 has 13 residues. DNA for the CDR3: TGTGCCAGCACTGCCGGGCCAGCCTACGAGCAGTACTTC. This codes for CASTAGPAYEQYF.

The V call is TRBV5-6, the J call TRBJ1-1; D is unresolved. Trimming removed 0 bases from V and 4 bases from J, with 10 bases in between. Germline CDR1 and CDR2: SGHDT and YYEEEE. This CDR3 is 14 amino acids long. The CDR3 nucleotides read TGTGCCAGCAGCTTGGCCTATCGGGGCACTGAAGCTTTCTTT. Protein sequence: CASSLAYRGTEAFF.

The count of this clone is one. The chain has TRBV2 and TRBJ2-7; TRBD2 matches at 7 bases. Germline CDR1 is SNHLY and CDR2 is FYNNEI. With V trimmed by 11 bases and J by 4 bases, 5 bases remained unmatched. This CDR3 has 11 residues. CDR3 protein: CAGAGEYEQYF. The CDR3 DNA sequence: TGTGCCGGGGCGGGGGAGTACGAGCAGTACTTC.

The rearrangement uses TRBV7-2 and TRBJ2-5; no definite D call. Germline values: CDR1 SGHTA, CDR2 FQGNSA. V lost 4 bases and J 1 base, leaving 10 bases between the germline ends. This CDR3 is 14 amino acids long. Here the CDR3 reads CASSSPNGQETQYF. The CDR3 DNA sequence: TGTGCCAGCAGCTCTCCGAACGGCCAAGAGACCCAGTACTTC. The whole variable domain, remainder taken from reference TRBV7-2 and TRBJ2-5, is GAGVSQSPSNKVTEKGKDVELRCDPISGHTALYWYRQSLGQGLEFLIYFQGNSAPDKSGLPSDRFSAERTGGSVSTLTIQRTQQEDSAVYLCASSSPNGQETQYFGPGTRLLVL.

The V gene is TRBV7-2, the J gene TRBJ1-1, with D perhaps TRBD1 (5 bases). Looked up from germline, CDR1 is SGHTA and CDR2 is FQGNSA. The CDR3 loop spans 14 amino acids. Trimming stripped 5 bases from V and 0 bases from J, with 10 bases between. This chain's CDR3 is CASSLGTVNTEAFF. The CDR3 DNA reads TGTGCCAGCAGCCTTGGGACGGTGAACACTGAAGCTTTCTTT.

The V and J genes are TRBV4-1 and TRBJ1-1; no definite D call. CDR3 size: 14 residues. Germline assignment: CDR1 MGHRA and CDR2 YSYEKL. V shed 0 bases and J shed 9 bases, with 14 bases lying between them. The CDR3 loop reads CASSQDSNKGQAFF. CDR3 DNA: TGCGCCAGCAGCCAAGATAGTAATAAGGGCCAAGCTTTCTTT.

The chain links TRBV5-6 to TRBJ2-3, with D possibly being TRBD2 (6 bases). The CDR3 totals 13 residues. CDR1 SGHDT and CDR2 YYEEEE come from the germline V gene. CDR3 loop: CASGEVSTDTQYF. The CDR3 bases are TGTGCTTCGGGGGAGGTAAGCACAGATACGCAGTATTTT.

CDR3 in amino acids: CASSPPDGTDTQYF. CDR3 DNA: TGTGCCAGCAGCCCGCCCGACGGCACAGATACGCAGTATTTT. The genes are TRBV5-4 and TRBJ2-3; D is ambiguous. This CDR3 comprises 14 residues. The ends were cut back, 4 bases at V and 1 base at J, with 10 bases in the middle. Germline values: CDR1 SGHNT, CDR2 YYREEE (reference sequence).

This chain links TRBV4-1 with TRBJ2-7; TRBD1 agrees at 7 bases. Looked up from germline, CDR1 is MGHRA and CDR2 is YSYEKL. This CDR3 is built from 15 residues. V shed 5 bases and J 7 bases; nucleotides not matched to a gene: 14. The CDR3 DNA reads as TGCGCCAGCAGCGAGCAATACAGGGGAACCGGAGAGCAGTACTTC. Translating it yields CASSEQYRGTGEQYF.

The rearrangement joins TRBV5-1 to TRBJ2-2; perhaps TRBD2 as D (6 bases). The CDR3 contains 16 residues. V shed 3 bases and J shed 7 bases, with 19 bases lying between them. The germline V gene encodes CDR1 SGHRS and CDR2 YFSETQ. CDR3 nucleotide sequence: TGCGCCAGCAGCTCGCGGCTTAGCGGTCTTAGCGGGGAGCTGTTTTTT. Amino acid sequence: CASSSRLSGLSGELFF.

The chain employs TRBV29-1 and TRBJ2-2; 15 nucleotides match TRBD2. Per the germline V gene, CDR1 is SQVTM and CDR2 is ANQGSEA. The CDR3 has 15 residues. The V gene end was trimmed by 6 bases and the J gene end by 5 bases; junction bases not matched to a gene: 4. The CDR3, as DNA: TGCAGCGTCAGGACTAGCGGGGGGGCGACCGGGGAGCTGTTTTTT. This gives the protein CSVRTSGGATGELFF.

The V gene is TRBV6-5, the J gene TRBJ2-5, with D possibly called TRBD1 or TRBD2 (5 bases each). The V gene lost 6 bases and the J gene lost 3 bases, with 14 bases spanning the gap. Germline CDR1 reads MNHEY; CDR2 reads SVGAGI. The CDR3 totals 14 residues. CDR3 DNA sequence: TGTGCCAGCAGCGGACGGGACCAAGAAGAGACCCAGTACTTC. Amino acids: CASSGRDQEETQYF.

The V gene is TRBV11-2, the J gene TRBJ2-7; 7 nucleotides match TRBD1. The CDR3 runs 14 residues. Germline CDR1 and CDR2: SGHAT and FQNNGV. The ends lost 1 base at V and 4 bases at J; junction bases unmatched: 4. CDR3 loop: CASSLGTGFYEQYF. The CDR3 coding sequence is TGTGCCAGCAGCTTAGGGACAGGTTTTTACGAGCAGTACTTC.

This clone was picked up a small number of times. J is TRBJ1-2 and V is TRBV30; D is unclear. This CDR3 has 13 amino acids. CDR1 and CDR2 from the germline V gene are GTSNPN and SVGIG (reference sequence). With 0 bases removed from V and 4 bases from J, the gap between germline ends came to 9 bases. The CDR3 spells CAWSVSLTYGYTF. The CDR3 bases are TGTGCCTGGAGTGTATCCCTAACCTATGGCTACACCTTC. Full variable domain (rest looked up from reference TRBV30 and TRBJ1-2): SQTIHQWPATLVQPVGSPLSLECTVEGTSNPNLYWYRQAAGRGLQLLFYSVGIGQISSEVPQNLSASRPQDRQFILSSKKLLLSDSGFYLCAWSVSLTYGYTFGSGTRLTVV.

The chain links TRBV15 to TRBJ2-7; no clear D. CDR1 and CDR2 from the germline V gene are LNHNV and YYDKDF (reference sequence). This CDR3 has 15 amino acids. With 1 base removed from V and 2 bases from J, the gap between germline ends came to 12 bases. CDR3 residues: CATSRGETFTYEQYF. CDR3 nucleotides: TGTGCCACCAGCAGAGGTGAGACCTTCACCTACGAGCAGTACTTC.

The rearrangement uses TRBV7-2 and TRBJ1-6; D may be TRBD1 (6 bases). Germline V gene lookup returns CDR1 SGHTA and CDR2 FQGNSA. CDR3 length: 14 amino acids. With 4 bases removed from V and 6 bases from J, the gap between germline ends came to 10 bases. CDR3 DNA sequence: TGTGCCAGCAGCTCAGGACAGTCTAATTCACCCCTCCACTTT. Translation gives CASSSGQSNSPLHF.

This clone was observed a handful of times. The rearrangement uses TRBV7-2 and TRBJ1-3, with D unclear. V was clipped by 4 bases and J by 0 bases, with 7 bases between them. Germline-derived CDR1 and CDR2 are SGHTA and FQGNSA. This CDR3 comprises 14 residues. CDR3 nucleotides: TGTGCCAGCAGCTCGGGTTTCTCTGGAAACACCATATATTTT. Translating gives CASSSGFSGNTIYF.

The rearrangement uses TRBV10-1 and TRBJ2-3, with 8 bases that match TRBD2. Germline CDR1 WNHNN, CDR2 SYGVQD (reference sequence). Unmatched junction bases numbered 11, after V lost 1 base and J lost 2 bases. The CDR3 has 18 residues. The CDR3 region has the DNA TGCGCCAGCAGTGAGTTCTTGTTAGCGGGGCCCCTCACAGATACGCAGTATTTT. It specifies CASSEFLLAGPLTDTQYF.

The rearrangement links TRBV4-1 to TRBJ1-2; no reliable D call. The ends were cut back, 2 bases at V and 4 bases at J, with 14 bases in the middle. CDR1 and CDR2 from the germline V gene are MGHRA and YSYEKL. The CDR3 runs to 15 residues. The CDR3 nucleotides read TGCGCCAGCAGCCAACCCGCTCTTGGCAGCTATGGCTACACCTTC. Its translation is CASSQPALGSYGYTF.

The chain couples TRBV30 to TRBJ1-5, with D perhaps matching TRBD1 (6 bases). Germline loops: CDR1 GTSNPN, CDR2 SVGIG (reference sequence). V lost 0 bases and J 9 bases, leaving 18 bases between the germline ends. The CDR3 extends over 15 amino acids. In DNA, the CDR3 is TGTGCCTGGAGTGTAGTGGGGCAAGGGGGACTGCCCCAGCATTTT. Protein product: CAWSVVGQGGLPQHF.

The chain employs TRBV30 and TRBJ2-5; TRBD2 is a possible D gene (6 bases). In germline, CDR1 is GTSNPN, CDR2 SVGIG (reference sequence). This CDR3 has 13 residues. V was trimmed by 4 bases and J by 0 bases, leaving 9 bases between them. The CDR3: CAWIGGNQETQYF. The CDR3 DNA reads TGTGCCTGGATCGGAGGGAACCAAGAGACCCAGTACTTC.